This T cell receptor beta chain was identified in a study of cytomegalovirus exposure and HLA in healthy donors. As for this clone: The antigen is unknown.

Donors counted as nominally healthy when sampled, yet unrecorded immune exposures were likely. Whole-study results and caveats: Overall, approximately 180 TCR beta chains were annotated as cytomegalovirus-associated. It was reported that the classifier diagnosed cytomegalovirus status with high specificity and sensitivity in both the original and validation cohorts. Most of the TCR beta V segments (in an earlier analysis) were productive either about 87% or about 30% of the time.

This CDR3 is built from 17 residues. With V trimmed by 1 base and J by 2 bases, 8 bases remained unmatched. CDR1 and CDR2 (germline): SGHVS, FNYEAQ. Researchers ran the PCR with 60 Vbeta and 13 Jbeta primers. Using immunoSEQ multiplex PCR, the repertoire was profiled, and TCRdb retains in-frame clones only, with some absent. The listing contains roughly 51,000 clones. The chain is built from TRBV7-6 and TRBJ2-5; 9 bases are shared with TRBD2. Sequencing was performed on PBMCs. The clonotype originates from a middle-aged woman in good health and CMV-seronegative. This CDR3 is CASSLGFLAGTQETQYF. The DNA of the CDR3 is TGTGCCAGCAGCTTAGGGTTCCTAGCGGGGACGCAAGAGACCCAGTACTTC.